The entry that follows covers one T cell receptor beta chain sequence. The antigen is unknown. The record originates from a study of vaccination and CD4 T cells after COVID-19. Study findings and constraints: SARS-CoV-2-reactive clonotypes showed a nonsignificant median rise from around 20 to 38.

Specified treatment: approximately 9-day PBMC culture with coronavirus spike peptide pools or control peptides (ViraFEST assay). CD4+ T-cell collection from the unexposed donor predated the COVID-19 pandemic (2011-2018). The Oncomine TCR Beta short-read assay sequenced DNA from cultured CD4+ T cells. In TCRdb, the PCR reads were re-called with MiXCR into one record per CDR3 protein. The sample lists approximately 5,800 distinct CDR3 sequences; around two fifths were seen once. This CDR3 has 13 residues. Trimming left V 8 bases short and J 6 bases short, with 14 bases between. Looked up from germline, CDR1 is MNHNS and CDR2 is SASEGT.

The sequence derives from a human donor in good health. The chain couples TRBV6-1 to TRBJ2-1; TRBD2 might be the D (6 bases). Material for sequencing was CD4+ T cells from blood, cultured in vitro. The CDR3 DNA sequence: TGTGCCAGCGCCATCGGGGGTGGCAATGAGCAGTTCTTC. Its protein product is CASAIGGGNEQFF.